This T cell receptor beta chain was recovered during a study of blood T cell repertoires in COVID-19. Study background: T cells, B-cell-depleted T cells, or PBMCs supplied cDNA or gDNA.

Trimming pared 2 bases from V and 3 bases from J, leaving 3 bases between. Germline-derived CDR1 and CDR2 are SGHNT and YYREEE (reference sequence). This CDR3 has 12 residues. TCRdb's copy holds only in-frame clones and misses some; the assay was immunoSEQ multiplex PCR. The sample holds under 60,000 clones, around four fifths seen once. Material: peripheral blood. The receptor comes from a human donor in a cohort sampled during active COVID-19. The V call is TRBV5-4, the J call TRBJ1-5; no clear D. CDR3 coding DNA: TGTGCCAGCAGCTTTTACAATCAGCCCCAGCATTTT. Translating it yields CASSFYNQPQHF.